These 25 T cell receptor beta chains originate from one sample sequenced in a study of blood T cell repertoires in COVID-19. Generated by immunoSEQ multiplex PCR, the TCRdb table keeps only in-frame clones and is missing some. The sample comprises approximately 170,000 clones, approximately 87% of which are singletons, and under 4.5% rests with the top ten. Sequencing input: peripheral blood. These receptors came from a woman in her 70s with acute or convalescent COVID-19.

The V and J genes are TRBV14 and TRBJ1-1; D is ambiguous. V shed 3 bases and J shed 4 bases, with 18 bases lying between them. The CDR3 extends over 16 amino acids. Germline V CDR1 and CDR2: SGHDN, FVKESK. The chain's CDR3 is CASSQGGRERFTEAFF. CDR3 nucleotides: TGTGCCAGCAGCCAGGGTGGGAGGGAGCGGTTCACTGAAGCTTTCTTT.

The V call is TRBV28, the J call TRBJ2-1, with D uncertain. The V end was cut by 10 bases, the J end by 6 bases, with 13 bases between. The germline V gene encodes CDR1 MDHEN and CDR2 SYDVKM. The length of the CDR3 is 12 residues. The CDR3 DNA sequence: TGTGCCACCCAGTGGAGATCCAATGAGCAGTTCTTC. Translated, it gives CATQWRSNEQFF.

J is TRBJ1-2 and V is TRBV30; no firm D call. The V gene's germline CDR1 is GTSNPN and CDR2 SVGIG (reference sequence). V was clipped by 0 bases and J by 4 bases, with 12 bases between them. The CDR3 sequence is 14 residues long. For the CDR3, the DNA is TGTGCCTGGAGTGTATTTGGCGGCGCCTATGGCTACACCTTC. The encoded protein is CAWSVFGGAYGYTF. Looking up the rest from reference TRBV30 and TRBJ1-2 gives the full variable domain: SQTIHQWPATLVQPVGSPLSLECTVEGTSNPNLYWYRQAAGRGLQLLFYSVGIGQISSEVPQNLSASRPQDRQFILSSKKLLLSDSGFYLCAWSVFGGAYGYTFGSGTRLTVV.

The V gene is TRBV6-5, the J gene TRBJ2-5; D might be TRBD2 (6 bases). Germline CDR1 is MNHEY and CDR2 is SVGAGI. Trimming left V 5 bases short and J 5 bases short, with 18 bases between. The CDR3 sequence is 15 residues long. The CDR3 DNA follows: TGTGCCAGCAGTCCGGAGGCGGGGAGTCGTGAGACCCAGTACTTC. It is translated as CASSPEAGSRETQYF.

The chain combines TRBV4-1 with TRBJ1-2, with TRBD1 as a possible D gene (6 bases). Germline CDR1 is MGHRA and CDR2 is YSYEKL. This CDR3 comprises 15 residues. V gave up 1 base and J gave up 4 bases, with 13 bases separating them. This chain's CDR3 is CASSQGRQAIYGYTF. The DNA for the CDR3 is TGCGCCAGCAGCCAAGGGCGACAGGCAATCTATGGCTACACCTTC.

The chain uses TRBV6-1 and TRBJ2-7, with no clear D. CDR3 size: 14 residues. Trimming removed 1 base at V and 3 bases at J, with 10 bases between. Germline CDR1 MNHNS, CDR2 SASEGT. The CDR3 nucleotides read TGTGCCAGCAGTGAAGGGCCGTCCAACTACGAGCAGTACTTC. Its protein is CASSEGPSNYEQYF.

The CDR3 protein is CASSYRETNTGELFF. The CDR3 region has the DNA TGTGCCAGCAGTTACAGAGAGACGAACACCGGGGAGCTGTTTTTT. The V and J genes are TRBV6-2 or TRBV6-3 and TRBJ2-2; D unresolved. Germline CDR1 and CDR2: MNHEY and SVGEGT. The CDR3 spans 15 residues. The V and J ends lost 2 bases and 0 bases respectively, with 7 bases between them.

The chain recombines TRBV5-6 with TRBJ2-2; 11 bases agree with TRBD2. CDR1 and CDR2 (germline): SGHDT, YYEEEE. CDR3 length: 15 amino acids. The J segment lost 6 bases and the V segment lost 4 bases, leaving 5 bases of the junction unmatched. DNA for the CDR3: TGTGCCAGCAGCCTACTAGCGGGAGTTTCCGGGGAGCTGTTTTTT. Protein sequence: CASSLLAGVSGELFF.

The J gene is TRBJ2-7, the V gene TRBV18, with 12 positions matching TRBD1. Germline assignment: CDR1 KGHSH and CDR2 LQKENI. The CDR3 spans 18 residues. V lost 3 bases and J lost 2; bases outside the gene matches: 11. The CDR3: CASSPSGTGGIHPYEQYF. In DNA form, the CDR3 reads TGTGCCAGCTCACCTTCCGGGACAGGGGGCATTCACCCCTACGAGCAGTACTTC.

This sequence joins TRBV4-2 and TRBJ1-3; 10 nucleotides match TRBD1. Germline loops: CDR1 LGHNA, CDR2 YNFKEQ. The trim removed 0 bases at V and 3 bases at J, leaving 5 bases unmatched. This CDR3 is 17 amino acids long. The CDR3 spells CASSQDPGQGSGNTIYF. The CDR3 coding sequence is TGTGCCAGCAGCCAAGACCCGGGACAGGGGAGTGGAAACACCATATATTTT.

This chain connects TRBV28 to TRBJ1-1, with D possibly being TRBD1 (5 bases). CDR1 is MDHEN, CDR2 SYDVKM, per germline. The CDR3 sequence is 18 residues long. The V end lost 1 base, the J end lost 9 bases, and 27 bases lay between the germline ends. DNA of the CDR3: TGTGCCAGCAGTTTATTAGCCTCCCGCGCGGGGTCGTGGGGGAAAGCTTTCTTT. Protein product: CASSLLASRAGSWGKAFF.

This clone was counted once. This chain links TRBV19 with TRBJ1-5; unclear D gene. Looked up from germline, CDR1 is LNHDA and CDR2 is SQIVND (reference sequence). V was trimmed by 5 bases and J by 3 bases, leaving 5 bases between them. This CDR3 has 12 amino acids. CDR3 sequence reads: CASSLPNQPQHF. The CDR3 nucleotides read TGTGCCAGTAGTCTCCCCAATCAGCCCCAGCATTTT.

The chain is built from TRBV5-4 and TRBJ2-3; 11 bases agree with TRBD1. Germline CDR1 is SGHNT and CDR2 is YYREEE (reference sequence). CDR3 size: 16 residues. J gave up 4 bases and V 4 bases, and 8 bases lay outside the gene matches. The CDR3 DNA is TGTGCCAGCAGCCCGGCGGGACAGGGGGTATCAGATACGCAGTATTTT. It encodes CASSPAGQGVSDTQYF.

CDR3 amino acids: CASSLLWGRREKLFF. The CDR3 bases are TGTGCCAGCAGTTTACTTTGGGGGCGCCGGGAAAAACTGTTTTTT. The V gene is TRBV27, the J gene TRBJ1-4; D is perhaps TRBD1 (6 bases). Looked up from germline, CDR1 is MNHEY and CDR2 is SMNVEV (reference sequence). Between the trimmed V and J ends, which lost 2 bases and 8 bases, there was a span of 15 bases. This CDR3 is built from 15 residues.

This chain links TRBV27 with TRBJ2-5, with 7 bases that match TRBD1. J was trimmed by 5 bases and V by 5 bases; bases with no gene match: 11. This CDR3 comprises 15 residues. CDR1 is MNHEY and CDR2 is SMNVEV in the germline V gene (reference sequence). The CDR3 loop is CASSPSSGGFETQYF. The DNA for the CDR3 is TGTGCCAGCAGTCCATCTTCAGGGGGATTCGAGACCCAGTACTTC.

This rearrangement joins TRBV6-5 to TRBJ1-3; tentatively, D is TRBD1 (6 bases). Trimming cost V 5 bases and J 0 bases, with 8 bases left between them. The CDR3 has 14 residues. Germline-derived CDR1 and CDR2 are MNHEY and SVGAGI. As DNA, the CDR3 is TGTGCCAGCAGTACGGACAGCTCTGGAAACACCATATATTTT. Encoded protein: CASSTDSSGNTIYF.

This clone was counted a few times. The chain combines TRBV7-2 with TRBJ2-1; TRBD2 matches at 7 bases. From germline, CDR1 is SGHTA and CDR2 FQGNSA. The CDR3 is 16 amino acids. The ends lost 5 bases at V and 2 bases at J; junction bases unmatched: 9. The CDR3 DNA is TGTGCCAGCAGCGAAAGCGGGACGTCCCCCTACAATGAGCAGTTCTTC. Residues: CASSESGTSPYNEQFF.

This clone was observed a handful of times. The genes are TRBV12-3 or TRBV12-4 and TRBJ1-1; D is unclear. The length of the CDR3 is 11 residues. V lost 5 bases, J lost 1 base, and 2 bases lay in between. Written as DNA, the CDR3 is TGTGCCAGCAGTCGGAACACTGAAGCTTTCTTT. Protein: CASSRNTEAFF.

V and J are TRBV27 and TRBJ2-7, with TRBD1 identical over 7 bases. Germline V lookup: CDR1 MNHEY, CDR2 SMNVEV (reference sequence). V shed 4 bases, J shed 7 bases, and the junction held 16 bases outside the gene matches. The CDR3 runs 16 residues. In DNA form, the CDR3 reads TGTGCCAGCAGTTCGTCCCGGTGGACAGGCCTTTGGGAGCAGTACTTC. Translating it yields CASSSSRWTGLWEQYF.

The rearrangement joins TRBV3-1 (or the pseudogene TRBV3-2) to TRBJ2-5, with 7 bases lining up with TRBD2. The CDR3 consists of 15 residues. Germline CDR1 and CDR2: LGHDT and YNNKEL (reference sequence). J gave up 1 base and V 2 bases, and 4 bases lay outside the gene matches. DNA for the CDR3: TGTGCCAGCAGCCAACCGGGAGGTTTCCAAGAGACCCAGTACTTC. It translates to CASSQPGGFQETQYF.

Worth noting for this clone: An end of the junction differs from the germline gene, which may be a read error. The J gene is TRBJ2-1, the V gene TRBV7-7; the match to TRBD2 covers 9 bases. CDR1 is SSHAT, CDR2 FNYEAQ, per germline (reference sequence). This CDR3 is built from 15 residues. The CDR3 DNA sequence: TGTGCTAGCAGCCCAGGACTAGCGCGATCTGATGAGCAGTTCTTC. It encodes CASSPGLARSDEQFF.

The V call is TRBV11-3, the J call TRBJ2-7; 12 nucleotides line up with TRBD1. Germline lookup yields CDR1 SGHNT and CDR2 YENEEA. The V and J ends lost 1 base and 6 bases, in that order; junction bases with no gene match: 1. The CDR3 loop spans 14 amino acids. In DNA, the CDR3 is TGTGCCAGCAGCTTAGGGGGACAGGGGGCCGAGCAGTACTTC. Translating it yields CASSLGGQGAEQYF.

The chain carries TRBV10-1 and TRBJ1-1; weak D call: TRBD1 (5 bases). CDR1 is WNHNN, CDR2 SYGVQD, per germline (reference sequence). The V and J ends lost 1 base and 1 base respectively, with 25 bases between them. The CDR3 covers 20 residues. CDR3 loop: CASSEFRPRGFSLWNTEAFF. The CDR3 region has the DNA TGCGCCAGCAGTGAGTTTCGGCCTCGGGGGTTCAGCTTATGGAACACTGAAGCTTTCTTT.

This clone was detected once. The chain combines TRBV25-1 with TRBJ1-2; the D gene is possibly TRBD1 (6 bases). CDR3 length: 15 residues. The V gene lost 0 bases and the J gene lost 10 bases, with 18 bases spanning the gap. Per germline, CDR1 MGHDK and CDR2 SYGVNS. This chain's CDR3 is CASSEYNRVRGDYTF. CDR3 in DNA: TGTGCCAGCAGTGAATATAACAGGGTGCGCGGTGACTACACCTTC.

This chain connects TRBV11-2 to TRBJ2-4; TRBD2 aligns across 9 bases. The CDR3 runs 15 residues. The V gene's germline CDR1 is SGHAT and CDR2 FQNNGV. Trimming took 5 bases from V and 3 from J; bases not matched to a gene: 5. As DNA, the CDR3 is TGTGCCAGCAGCCATAGCGGGAGCGGCAAAAACATTCAGTACTTC. Its protein is CASSHSGSGKNIQYF. Variable domain in full (rest from reference TRBV11-2 and TRBJ2-4): EAGVAQSPRYKIIEKRQSVAFWCNPISGHATLYWYQQILGQGPKLLIQFQNNGVVDDSQLPKDRFSAERLKGVDSTLKIQPAKLEDSAVYLCASSHSGSGKNIQYFGAGTRLSVL.